The entry that follows covers one T cell receptor (beta chain) sequence. Researchers attached unique molecular identifiers to individual cDNA molecules. In TCRdb, the 5' RACE reads were re-called with MiXCR into one record per CDR3 protein. The sample contains more than 90,000 distinct CDR3 sequences, 8% to 13% of which appear only once. With 3 bases removed from V and 0 bases from J, the gap between germline ends came to 24 bases. The CDR3 is made up of 20 amino acids. From germline, CDR1 is MDHEN and CDR2 SYDVKM. These data belong to a study of early T cells in non-severe SARS-CoV-2 infection. Material for sequencing was whole blood. This receptor was obtained from an adult who was a healthcare worker with PCR-confirmed SARS-CoV-2 infection or an uninfected control (not recorded which). The rearrangement joins TRBV28 to TRBJ2-1, with D maybe TRBD2 (5 bases). CDR3 nucleotides: TGTGCCAGCAGTTTTCCCGTCGGGGAGCGGTCCCTAAGCTCCTACAATGAGCAGTTCTTC. Amino acid sequence: CASSFPVGERSLSSYNEQFF.